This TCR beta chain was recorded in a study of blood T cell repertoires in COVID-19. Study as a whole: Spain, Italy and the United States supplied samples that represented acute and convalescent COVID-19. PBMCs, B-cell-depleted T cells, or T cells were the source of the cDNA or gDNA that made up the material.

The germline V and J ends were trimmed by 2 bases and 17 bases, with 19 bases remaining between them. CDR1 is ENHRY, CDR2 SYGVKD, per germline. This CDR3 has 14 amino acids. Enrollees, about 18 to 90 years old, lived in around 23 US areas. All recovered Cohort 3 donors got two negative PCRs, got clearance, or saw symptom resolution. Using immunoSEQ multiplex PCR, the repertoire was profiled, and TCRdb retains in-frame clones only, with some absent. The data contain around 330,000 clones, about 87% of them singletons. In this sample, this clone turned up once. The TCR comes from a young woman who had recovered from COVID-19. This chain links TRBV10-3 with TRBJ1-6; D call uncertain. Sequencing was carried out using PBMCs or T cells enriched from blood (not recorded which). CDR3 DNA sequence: TGTGCCATCAGTGAGCCTGGAGAGGGATTGCCAGTCCACTTT. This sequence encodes CAISEPGEGLPVHF.